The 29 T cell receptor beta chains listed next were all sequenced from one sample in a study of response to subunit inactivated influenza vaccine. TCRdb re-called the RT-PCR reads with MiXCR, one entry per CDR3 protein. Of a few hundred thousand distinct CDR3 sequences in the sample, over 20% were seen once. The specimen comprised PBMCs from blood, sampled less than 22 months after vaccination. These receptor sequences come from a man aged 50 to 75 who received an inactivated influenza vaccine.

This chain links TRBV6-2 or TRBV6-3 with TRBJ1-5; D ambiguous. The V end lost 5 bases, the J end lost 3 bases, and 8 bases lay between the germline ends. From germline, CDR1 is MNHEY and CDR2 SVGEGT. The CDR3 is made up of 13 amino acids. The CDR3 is CASSTRSNQPQHF. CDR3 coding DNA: TGTGCCAGCAGTACGAGATCCAATCAGCCCCAGCATTTT.

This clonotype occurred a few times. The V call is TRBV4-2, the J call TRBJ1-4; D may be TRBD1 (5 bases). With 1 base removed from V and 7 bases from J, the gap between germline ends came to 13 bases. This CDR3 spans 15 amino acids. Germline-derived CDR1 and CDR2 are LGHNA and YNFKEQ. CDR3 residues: CASSQVRQGGEKLFF. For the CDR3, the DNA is TGTGCCAGCAGCCAAGTTCGCCAGGGTGGTGAAAAACTGTTTTTT.

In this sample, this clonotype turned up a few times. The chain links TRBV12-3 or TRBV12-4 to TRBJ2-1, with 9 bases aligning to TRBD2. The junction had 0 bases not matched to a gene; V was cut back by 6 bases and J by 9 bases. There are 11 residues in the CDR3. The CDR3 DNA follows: TGTGCCAGCAGGCGGGAGGGTGAGCAGTTCTTC. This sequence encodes CASRREGEQFF.

In DNA form, the CDR3 reads TGCAGCGTTGAAGATAGGGAAAGTAGCTCCTACAATGAGCAGTTCTTC. This gives the protein CSVEDRESSSYNEQFF. The gene calls are TRBV29-1 and TRBJ2-1; D is uncertain. The germline V gene encodes CDR1 SQVTM and CDR2 ANQGSEA. Trimming removed 0 bases from V and 0 bases from J, with 12 bases in between. The CDR3 loop spans 16 amino acids.

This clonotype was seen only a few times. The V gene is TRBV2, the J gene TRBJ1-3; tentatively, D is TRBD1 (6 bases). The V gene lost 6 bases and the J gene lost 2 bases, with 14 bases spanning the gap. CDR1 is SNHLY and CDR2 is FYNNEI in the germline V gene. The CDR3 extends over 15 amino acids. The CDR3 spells CASSADSYPGNTIYF. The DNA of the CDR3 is TGTGCCAGCAGCGCGGACAGCTACCCTGGAAACACCATATATTTT.

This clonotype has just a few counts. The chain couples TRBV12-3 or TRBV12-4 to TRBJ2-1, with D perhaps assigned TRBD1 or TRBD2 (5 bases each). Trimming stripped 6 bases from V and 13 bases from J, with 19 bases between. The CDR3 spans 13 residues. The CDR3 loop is CASSPLLWGKQFF. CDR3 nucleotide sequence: TGTGCCAGCAGCCCCTTGTTGTGGGGGAAACAGTTCTTC.

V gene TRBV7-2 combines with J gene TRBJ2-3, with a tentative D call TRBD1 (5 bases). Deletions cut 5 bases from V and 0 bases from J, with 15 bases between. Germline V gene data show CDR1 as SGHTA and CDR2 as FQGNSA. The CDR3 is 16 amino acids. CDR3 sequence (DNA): TGTGCCAGCAGCCCACAACAGGCCGCTAGCACAGATACGCAGTATTTT. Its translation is CASSPQQAASTDTQYF.

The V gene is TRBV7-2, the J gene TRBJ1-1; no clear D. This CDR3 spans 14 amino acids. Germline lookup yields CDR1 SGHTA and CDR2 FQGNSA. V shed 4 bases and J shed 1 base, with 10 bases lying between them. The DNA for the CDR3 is TGTGCCAGCAGCTACCTAACAGAGAACACTGAAGCTTTCTTT. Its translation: CASSYLTENTEAFF. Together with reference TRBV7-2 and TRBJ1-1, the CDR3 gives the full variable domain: GAGVSQSPSNKVTEKGKDVELRCDPISGHTALYWYRQSLGQGLEFLIYFQGNSAPDKSGLPSDRFSAERTGGSVSTLTIQRTQQEDSAVYLCASSYLTENTEAFFGQGTRLTVV.

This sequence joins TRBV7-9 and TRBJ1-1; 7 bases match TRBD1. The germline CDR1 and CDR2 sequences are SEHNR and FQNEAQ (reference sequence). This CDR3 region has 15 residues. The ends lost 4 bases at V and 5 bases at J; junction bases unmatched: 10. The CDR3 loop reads CASSYRGTASTEAFF. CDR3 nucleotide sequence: TGTGCCAGCAGCTATAGGGGGACAGCCTCTACTGAAGCTTTCTTT.

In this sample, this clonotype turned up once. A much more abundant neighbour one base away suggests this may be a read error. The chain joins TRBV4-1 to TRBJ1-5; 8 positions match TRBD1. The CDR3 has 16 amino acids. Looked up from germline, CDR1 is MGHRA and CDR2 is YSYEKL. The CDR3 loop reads CARSQAPDRADQPQHF. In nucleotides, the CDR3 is TGCGCCAGGAGCCAAGCCCCGGACAGGGCGGATCAGCCCCAGCATTTT.

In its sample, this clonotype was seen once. The CDR3 nucleotides read TGTGCCAGCAGCCTTACGGAGGGACCCACAGATACGCAGTATTTT. Residues: CASSLTEGPTDTQYF. The chain uses TRBV7-9 and TRBJ2-3; tentatively, D is TRBD2 (6 bases). V gave up 5 bases and J gave up 2 bases, with 14 bases separating them. Germline loops: CDR1 SEHNR, CDR2 FQNEAQ (reference sequence). The CDR3 covers 15 residues.

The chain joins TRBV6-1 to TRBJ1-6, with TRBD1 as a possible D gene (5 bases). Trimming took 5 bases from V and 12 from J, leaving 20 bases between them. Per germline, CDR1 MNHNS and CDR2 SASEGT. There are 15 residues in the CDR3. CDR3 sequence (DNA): TGTGCCAGCAGTAGCCCAGGGAGGGGATGGGGACCCCTCCACTTT. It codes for CASSSPGRGWGPLHF.

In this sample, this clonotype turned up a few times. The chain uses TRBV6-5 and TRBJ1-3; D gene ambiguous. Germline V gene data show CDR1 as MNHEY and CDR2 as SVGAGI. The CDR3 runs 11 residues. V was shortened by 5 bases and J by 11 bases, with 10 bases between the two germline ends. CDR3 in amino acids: CASSTIPSIYF. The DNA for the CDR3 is TGTGCCAGCAGTACAATCCCGTCCATATATTTT.

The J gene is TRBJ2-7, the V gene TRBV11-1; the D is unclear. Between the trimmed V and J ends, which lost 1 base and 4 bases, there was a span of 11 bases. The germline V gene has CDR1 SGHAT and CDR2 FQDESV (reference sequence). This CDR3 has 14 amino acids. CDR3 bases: TGTGCCAGCAGCTTAGTTCTCAGACCGTACGAGCAGTACTTC. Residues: CASSLVLRPYEQYF.

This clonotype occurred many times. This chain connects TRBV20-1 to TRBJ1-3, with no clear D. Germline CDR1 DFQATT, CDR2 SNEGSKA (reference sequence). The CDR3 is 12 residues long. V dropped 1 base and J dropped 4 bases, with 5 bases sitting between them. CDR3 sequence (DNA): TGCAGTGCTAGAGCCTCCGGAAACACCATATATTTT. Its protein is CSARASGNTIYF.

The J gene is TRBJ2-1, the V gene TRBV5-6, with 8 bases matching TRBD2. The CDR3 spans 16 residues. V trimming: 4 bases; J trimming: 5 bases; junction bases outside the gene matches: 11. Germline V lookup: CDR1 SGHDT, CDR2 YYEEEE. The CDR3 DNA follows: TGTGCCAGCAGCAAACAGATGCGGGGGGCTCACAATGAGCAGTTCTTC. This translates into CASSKQMRGAHNEQFF.

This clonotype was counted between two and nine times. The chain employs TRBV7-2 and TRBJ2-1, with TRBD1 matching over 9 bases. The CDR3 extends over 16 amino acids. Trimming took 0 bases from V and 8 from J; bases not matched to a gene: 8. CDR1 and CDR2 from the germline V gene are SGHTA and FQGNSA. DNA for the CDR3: TGTGCCAGCAGCTTAGCGCAGGGACAGGGCCCCCATGAGCAGTTCTTC. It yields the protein CASSLAQGQGPHEQFF. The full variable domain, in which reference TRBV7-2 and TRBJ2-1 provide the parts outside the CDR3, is GAGVSQSPSNKVTEKGKDVELRCDPISGHTALYWYRQSLGQGLEFLIYFQGNSAPDKSGLPSDRFSAERTGGSVSTLTIQRTQQEDSAVYLCASSLAQGQGPHEQFFGPGTRLTVL.

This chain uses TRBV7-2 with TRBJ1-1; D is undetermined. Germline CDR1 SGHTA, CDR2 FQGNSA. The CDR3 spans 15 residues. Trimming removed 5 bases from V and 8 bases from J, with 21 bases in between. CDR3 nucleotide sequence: TGTGCCAGCAGCATAGGGTGGACGAGAAACTCAGAAGCTTTCTTT. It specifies CASSIGWTRNSEAFF.

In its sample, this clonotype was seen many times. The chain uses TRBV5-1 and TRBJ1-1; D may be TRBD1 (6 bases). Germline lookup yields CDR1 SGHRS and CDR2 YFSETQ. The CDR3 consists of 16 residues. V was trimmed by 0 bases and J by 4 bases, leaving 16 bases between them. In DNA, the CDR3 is TGCGCCAGCAGCTTGGGGAGACAGGTCGTCGGCACTGAAGCTTTCTTT. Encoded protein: CASSLGRQVVGTEAFF.

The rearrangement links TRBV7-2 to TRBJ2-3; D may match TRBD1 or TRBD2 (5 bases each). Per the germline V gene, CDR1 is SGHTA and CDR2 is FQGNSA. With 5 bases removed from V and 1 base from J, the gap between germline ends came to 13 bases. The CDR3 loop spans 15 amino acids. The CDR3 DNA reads TGTGCCAGCAGCCAACCAGGGACGGGCACAGATACGCAGTATTTT. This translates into CASSQPGTGTDTQYF.

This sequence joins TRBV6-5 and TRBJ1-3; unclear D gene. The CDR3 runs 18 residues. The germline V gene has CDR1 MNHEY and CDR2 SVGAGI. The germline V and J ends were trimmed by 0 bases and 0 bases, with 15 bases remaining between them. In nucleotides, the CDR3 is TGTGCCAGCAGTTACTCTAGTCATCCTTCGGTCTCTGGAAACACCATATATTTT. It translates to CASSYSSHPSVSGNTIYF.

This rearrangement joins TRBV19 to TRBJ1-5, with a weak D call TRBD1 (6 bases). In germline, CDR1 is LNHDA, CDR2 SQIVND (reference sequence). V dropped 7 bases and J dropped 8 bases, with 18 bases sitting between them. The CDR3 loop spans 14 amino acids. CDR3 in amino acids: CASTGGQVSEPQHF. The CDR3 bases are TGTGCCAGTACCGGGGGGCAGGTTTCGGAGCCCCAGCATTTT.

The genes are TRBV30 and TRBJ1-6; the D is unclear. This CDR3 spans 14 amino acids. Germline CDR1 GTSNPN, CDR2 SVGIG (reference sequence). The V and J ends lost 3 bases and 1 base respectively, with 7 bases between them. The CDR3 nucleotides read TGTGCCTGGAGGAGGGAATCCTATAATTCACCCCTCCACTTT. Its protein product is CAWRRESYNSPLHF. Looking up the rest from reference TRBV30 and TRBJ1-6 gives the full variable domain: SQTIHQWPATLVQPVGSPLSLECTVEGTSNPNLYWYRQAAGRGLQLLFYSVGIGQISSEVPQNLSASRPQDRQFILSSKKLLLSDSGFYLCAWRRESYNSPLHFGNGTRLTVT.

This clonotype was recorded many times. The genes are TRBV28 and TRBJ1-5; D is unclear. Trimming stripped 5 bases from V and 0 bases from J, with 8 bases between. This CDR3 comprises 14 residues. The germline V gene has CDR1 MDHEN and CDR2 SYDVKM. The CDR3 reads CASSLLYSNQPQHF. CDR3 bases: TGTGCCAGCAGTCTCCTTTATAGCAATCAGCCCCAGCATTTT.

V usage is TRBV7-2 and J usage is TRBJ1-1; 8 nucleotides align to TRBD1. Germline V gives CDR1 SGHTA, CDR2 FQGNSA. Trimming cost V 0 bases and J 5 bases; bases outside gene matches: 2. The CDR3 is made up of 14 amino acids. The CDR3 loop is CASSLADRGTEAFF. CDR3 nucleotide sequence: TGTGCCAGCAGCTTAGCTGACAGGGGAACTGAAGCTTTCTTT. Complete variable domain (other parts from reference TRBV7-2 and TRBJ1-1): GAGVSQSPSNKVTEKGKDVELRCDPISGHTALYWYRQSLGQGLEFLIYFQGNSAPDKSGLPSDRFSAERTGGSVSTLTIQRTQQEDSAVYLCASSLADRGTEAFFGQGTRLTVV.

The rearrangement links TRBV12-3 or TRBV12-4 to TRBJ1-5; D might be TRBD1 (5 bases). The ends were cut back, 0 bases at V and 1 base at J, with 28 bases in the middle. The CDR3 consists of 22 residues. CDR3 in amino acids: CASSLASTLGRAFALSNQPQHF. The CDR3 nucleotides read TGTGCCAGCAGTTTAGCGTCGACCTTAGGCAGGGCCTTCGCCCTGAGCAATCAGCCCCAGCATTTT.

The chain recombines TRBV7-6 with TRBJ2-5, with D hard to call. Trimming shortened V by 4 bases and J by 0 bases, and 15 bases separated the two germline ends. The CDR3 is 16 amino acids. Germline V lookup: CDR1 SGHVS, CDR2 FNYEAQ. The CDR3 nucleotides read TGTGCCAGCAGCTCTCTCAAGTTGGGTAACCAAGAGACCCAGTACTTC. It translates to CASSSLKLGNQETQYF.

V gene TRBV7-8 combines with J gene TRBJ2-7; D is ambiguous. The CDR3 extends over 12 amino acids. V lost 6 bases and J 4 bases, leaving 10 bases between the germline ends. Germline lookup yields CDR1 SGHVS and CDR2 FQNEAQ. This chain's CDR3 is CASSQSRYEQYF. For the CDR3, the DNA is TGTGCCAGCAGTCAGAGTAGGTACGAGCAGTACTTC.

The CDR3 reads CSARDDLGQGKGYTF. CDR3 nucleotide sequence: TGCAGTGCTAGAGATGACCTTGGACAGGGTAAAGGCTACACCTTC. This sequence joins TRBV20-1 and TRBJ1-2; 8 nucleotides agree with TRBD1. There are 15 residues in the CDR3. The junction had 11 bases not matched to a gene; V was cut back by 0 bases and J by 8 bases. Germline CDR1 and CDR2: DFQATT and SNEGSKA (reference sequence).